This T cell receptor beta chain came from a study of regulatory dendritic cells for organ transplantation. Study conclusions and caveats: Among resting subsets, memory CD8+ cells contained the most alloreactive clonotypes. Naive CD4+ and CD8+ repertoires were highly diverse; memory CD8+ was most oligoclonal.

Sequencing used immunoSEQ multiplex PCR; TCRdb keeps in-frame clones, though not all of them. This sample has 30,000 or so clones, with around 82% found just once. Of note for this clone: What it recognizes is unknown.

CD4+ or CD8+ T cells were sorted as naive CD45RA+ or memory CD45RO+. The source material was naive CD8+ T cells from blood. Subset of the sample: CD45RA+ naive T cells. This clonotype was sampled from a human donor in good health.

CDR3: CASSISGGYGYTF. The CDR3 DNA sequence: TGTGCCAGTAGTATCTCAGGGGGATATGGCTACACCTTC. The V and J genes are TRBV19 and TRBJ1-2; 7 nucleotides agree with TRBD1. The CDR3 is made up of 13 amino acids. CDR1 and CDR2 from the germline V gene are LNHDA and SQIVND (reference sequence). J was trimmed by 5 bases and V by 3 bases; bases with no gene match: 3.